This TCR beta chain appears in the sequencing data of a study of cytomegalovirus exposure and HLA in healthy donors. This clone showed up just a few times. Its antigen is still unknown. Donors had nominal health at sampling but likely had unrecorded immune exposures. The PCR made use of 60 Vbeta and 13 Jbeta primers. TCRdb keeps only in-frame clones here, not all; method: immunoSEQ multiplex PCR. The table lists under 200,000 clones, 62% of them singletons. Study-level findings and limits: Later analysis revealed greater clonal expansion in HLA-associated TCR beta chains than in equally common others.

Sequencing was performed on PBMCs. The sequence was obtained from a man aged 35 to 55 in good health and CMV-seronegative.

In DNA form, the CDR3 reads TGTGCCAGTAGTATAGAGGGTTACAGCTCCTACAATGAGCAGTTCTTC. Protein: CASSIEGYSSYNEQFF. The chain recombines TRBV19 with TRBJ2-1; D remains ambiguous. The CDR3 runs 16 residues. Trimming removed 0 bases from V and 0 bases from J, with 9 bases in between. Germline-derived CDR1 and CDR2 are LNHDA and SQIVND (reference sequence).